Included here is one TCR beta chain sequence, with context. The target antigen is unknown. Participants comprised healthy donors of bone marrow. The record originates from a study of cytomegalovirus exposure and HLA in healthy donors. Study conclusions and caveats: Later on, an analysis found that several of the most significant clusters appeared to be linked to common viral pathogens, which included parvovirus B19.

PCR was performed using 60 Vbeta and 13 Jbeta primers. Repertoires were generated with immunoSEQ multiplex PCR, while TCRdb's copy carries only in-frame clones and drops some. The repertoire includes fewer than 200,000 clones, 65% to 85% of them detected once, and under 6% sits in the top ten. V dropped 8 bases and J dropped 7 bases, with 11 bases sitting between them. From germline, CDR1 is LNHDA and CDR2 SQIVND (reference sequence). CDR3 length: 11 residues. The sequence came from a woman in her 50s in good health and CMV-seropositive. The sample comprised PBMCs. V is TRBV19 and J is TRBJ1-2; tentatively, D is TRBD1 (5 bases). DNA for the CDR3: TGTGCCAGTTTAGGGGTAACTGGCTACACCTTC. As protein: CASLGVTGYTF.